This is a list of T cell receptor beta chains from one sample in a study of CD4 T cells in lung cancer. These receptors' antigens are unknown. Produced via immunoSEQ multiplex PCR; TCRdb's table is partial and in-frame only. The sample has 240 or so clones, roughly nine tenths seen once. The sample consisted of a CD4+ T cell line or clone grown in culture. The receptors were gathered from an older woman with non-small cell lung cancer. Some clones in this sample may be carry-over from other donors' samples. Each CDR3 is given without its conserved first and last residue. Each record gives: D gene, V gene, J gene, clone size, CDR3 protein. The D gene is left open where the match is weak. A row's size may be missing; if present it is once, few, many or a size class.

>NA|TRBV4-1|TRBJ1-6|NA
ASSPSDSREAPSPLH
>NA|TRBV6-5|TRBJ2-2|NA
ASRSQGSTGELF
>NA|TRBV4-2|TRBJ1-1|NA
ASTKGGNTEAF
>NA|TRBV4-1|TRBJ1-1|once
ASSQDSGAFLAEAF
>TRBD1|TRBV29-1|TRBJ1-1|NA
SALGSAGQEILYTEAF
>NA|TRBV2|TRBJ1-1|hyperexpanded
ASSESGHTEAF
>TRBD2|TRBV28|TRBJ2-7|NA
ASSPPPLAGDSYEQY
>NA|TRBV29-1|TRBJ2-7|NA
SPPRRTTVYYEQY
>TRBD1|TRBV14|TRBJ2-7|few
ASSGQGAAYEQY
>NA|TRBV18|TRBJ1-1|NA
ASSPPAPSTEAF
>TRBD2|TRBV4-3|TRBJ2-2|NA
ASSHSILAANTGELF
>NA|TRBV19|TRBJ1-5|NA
ASSIRGSPYSNQPQH
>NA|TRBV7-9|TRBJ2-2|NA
ASSLGGRTNTGELF
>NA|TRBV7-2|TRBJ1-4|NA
ASSFGGGPNEKLF
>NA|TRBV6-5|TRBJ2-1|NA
ASSLDRTYNEQF
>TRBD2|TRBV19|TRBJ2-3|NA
ASSKTSGGTDTQY
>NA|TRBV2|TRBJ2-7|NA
ASSAHSDSYEQY
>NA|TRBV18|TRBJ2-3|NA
ASSPIQVSTDTQY
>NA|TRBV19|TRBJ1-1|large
ASSLSGNTEAF
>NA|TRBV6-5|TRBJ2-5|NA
ASSPGDRQETQY
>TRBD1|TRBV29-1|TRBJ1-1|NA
SVADRAPEAF
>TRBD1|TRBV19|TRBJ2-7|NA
ASSTGTGAYEQY
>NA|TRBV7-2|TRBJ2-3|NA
ASSPYTDTQY
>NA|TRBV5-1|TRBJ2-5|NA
ASSFSLQETQY
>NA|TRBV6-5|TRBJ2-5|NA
ASSPGTDKRQY
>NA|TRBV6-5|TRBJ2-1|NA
ASSILGEQF
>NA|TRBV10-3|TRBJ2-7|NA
AIRTGERYEQY
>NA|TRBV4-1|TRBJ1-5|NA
ASSQGPSEPQH
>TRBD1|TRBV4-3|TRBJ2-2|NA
ASSLRTGGTNTGELF
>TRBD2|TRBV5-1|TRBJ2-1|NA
ASSLQTSGGYEQF
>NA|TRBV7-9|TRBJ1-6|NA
ASEDTRSYNSPLH
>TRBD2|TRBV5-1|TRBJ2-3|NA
ASSFSGGPSDTQY
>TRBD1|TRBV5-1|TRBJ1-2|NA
ASSYGTGRDDGYT
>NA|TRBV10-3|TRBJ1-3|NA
AINPGSGNTIY
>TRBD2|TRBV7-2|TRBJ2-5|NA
ASSDRGGEQETQY
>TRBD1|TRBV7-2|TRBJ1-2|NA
ASSSTGVFYGYT
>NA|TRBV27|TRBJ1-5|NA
ASSLSWQISNQPQH
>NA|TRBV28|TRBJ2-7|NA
ASWGGSFSYEQY
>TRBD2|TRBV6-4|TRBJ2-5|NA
ASSDERDYQETQY